This T cell receptor (beta chain) was captured by sequencing in a study of blood T cell repertoires in COVID-19 (TCRdb year 2020). Context from the whole study: The collaborator samples originated in the United States, Italy and Spain and spanned the acute and convalescent phases of COVID-19. The material from the prospective study consisted of cDNA or gDNA derived from T cells, B-cell-depleted T cells, or PBMCs. The dataset comprised deeply sampled blood TCRbeta repertoires from subjects exposed to, actively infected with, or recovered from COVID-19. The repertoires were released in a freely available public database intended as a resource for research on the immune response to SARS-CoV-2. Samples came from the ongoing ImmuneRACE study (first 160 participants) plus 1,254 subjects from 6 global collaborators. Sample metadata almost always included a de-identified subject ID, COVID-19 status, age in years and sex. HLA class I and class II types, where available, came from metadata supplied by the sample provider rather than from assay-based typing.

Whole blood was collected in K2EDTA tubes by collaborating institutions according to the institutions' own protocols. For TCRbeta analysis, collaborators shipped samples as frozen whole blood, isolated PBMCs, or DNA extracted from either of those sample types. Of note for this clone: Its antigen specificity is not known. Per-base qualities were not stored, and no clone one base away is much larger. This CDR3 is also generated by other DNA sequences in the sample.

TCRbeta CDR3 regions were amplified from genomic DNA using the immunoSEQ Assay, a bias-controlled multiplex PCR. Under the source paper's analysis protocol: Nucleated cell counts per sample were estimated from amplification of reference gene primers within the assay. To quantify the absolute abundance of each unique TCRbeta CDR3 rearrangement, sequence reads were collapsed and filtered. Productive Simpson clonality was computed per sample as the square root of Simpson's diversity index over productive rearrangements. TCRdb stores this immuneACCESS table with in-frame sequences only. Part of the clones is absent; in the studies checked, under half of the shortfall reflects unresolved V genes, and no reason is known for the rest. V and J calls and clone size are as listed in that table; D and trimming were resolved from the DNA. In this sample the table shows tens of thousands of clones, about nine tenths of which occur a single time. The ten most abundant clones make up 18% of the sample.

The study at large found these results: The quantity of clinical and demographic metadata differed by source and by participant and was supplied without curation.

The sequenced sample consisted of peripheral blood. This TCR was sampled from a human donor in a cohort sampled during active COVID-19.

CDR3 reads: CASSPGTAINYGYTF. The sequenced DNA: TGTGCCAGCAGCCCGGGGACAGCCATTAACTATGGCTACACCTTC. In this chain, TRBV28 is recombined with TRBJ1-2; 7 junctional bases match TRBD1. V trim: 6 bases; J trim: 1 base; unmatched bases: 8. Including cysteine and phenylalanine, the CDR3 has 15 amino acids. CDR3 DNA only is kept here, 45 bases in frame from base 1. CDR1 and CDR2 (MDHEN, SYDVKM) derive from the germline V gene.